The text below deals with one T cell receptor beta chain. The germline V and J ends were trimmed by 6 bases and 3 bases, with 15 bases remaining between them. This CDR3 spans 14 amino acids. Germline V gives CDR1 MNHEY, CDR2 SVGEGT. Assay used: immunoSEQ multiplex PCR; TCRdb lists only in-frame clones, some missing. The repertoire has around 300,000 clones, approximately 86% of them found once; the top ten carry about an eighth. The data stem from a study of blood T cell repertoires in COVID-19. Patients of the Seattle cohort, enrolled during active infection, were followed longitudinally. Sequenced input: peripheral blood. V gene TRBV6-2 or TRBV6-3 combines with J gene TRBJ2-7, with D possibly being TRBD2 (5 bases). This TCR came from a woman in her sixties or seventies with COVID-19, enrolled during active disease. CDR3: CASSTWGRGYEQYF. CDR3 nucleotide sequence: TGTGCCAGCAGCACATGGGGTCGGGGCTACGAGCAGTACTTC.